These 14 T cell receptor beta chains came from one sample sequenced in a study of blood T cells in healthy people across ages (dated by TCRdb to the mid-2010s). Receptors were amplified or captured by 5' RACE. The data were produced on an Illumina HiSeq 2500. A second PCR of roughly 7 to 11 cycles was performed with a sample-barcoded 5' primer and a J-beta primer mix. TCRdb reran the public reads through fastp at Q25 and MiXCR, keeping productive beta chains. Rows matching on CDR3 protein sequence are summarized as one entry with the most common DNA and genes. A total of 1.5 million to 2 million distinct CDR3 sequences appear in this sample, roughly 32% of them only once. The ten biggest clones cover around 10% of the sample. What was sequenced was blood. Receptor source: a woman under 40 in good health.

The chain couples TRBV7-6 to TRBJ1-5; the match to TRBD1 covers 11 bases. With V trimmed by 5 bases and J by 0 bases, 24 bases remained unmatched. The germline V gene encodes CDR1 SGHVS and CDR2 FNYEAQ. CDR3 length: 23 amino acids. CDR3 sequence reads: CASSPPRTGGLFRYLYSNQPQHF. The CDR3 region has the DNA TGTGCCAGCAGCCCCCCCCGGACAGGGGGCTTATTCCGTTACCTTTATAGCAATCAGCCCCAGCATTTT.

The rearrangement links TRBV12-3 or TRBV12-4 to TRBJ2-1, with 9 positions matching TRBD2. The junction had 14 bases not matched to a gene; V was cut back by 2 bases and J by 12 bases. This CDR3 has 16 residues. The CDR3 loop is CASSLKPSGAFDGQFF. The CDR3 DNA sequence: TGTGCCAGCAGTTTAAAGCCTAGCGGGGCTTTCGATGGGCAGTTCTTC.

The chain is built from TRBV29-1 and TRBJ2-5; a possible D gene is TRBD2 (6 bases). Trimming took off 6 bases at V and 11 bases at J, with 22 bases between the two ends. The CDR3 is made up of 13 amino acids. The germline V gene encodes CDR1 SQVTM and CDR2 ANQGSEA. The CDR3 nucleotides read TGCAGCGTGGGTGGCCTGCCTCCTCGGGAGCAGTACTTC. Translated: CSVGGLPPREQYF.

V gene TRBV3-1 combines with J gene TRBJ2-6; D is unclear. The CDR3 totals 17 residues. The V and J ends lost 6 bases and 0 bases respectively, with 15 bases between them. Germline lookup yields CDR1 LGHDT and CDR2 YNNKEL (reference sequence). The CDR3 DNA reads TGTGCCAGCAGTGCGGTGCACGCTGGCTCTGGGGCCAACGTCCTGACTTTC. The encoded protein is CASSAVHAGSGANVLTF.

The chain employs TRBV7-9 and TRBJ1-2; D remains ambiguous. Trimming took off 5 bases at V and 5 bases at J, with 12 bases between the two ends. The CDR3 is 13 residues long. Germline CDR1 is SEHNR and CDR2 is FQNEAQ (reference sequence). The CDR3 here is CASSRGRKYGYTF. CDR3 nucleotides: TGTGCCAGCAGCCGCGGACGGAAATATGGCTACACCTTC.

The rearrangement joins TRBV11-1 to TRBJ2-2; 7 bases align to TRBD1. The CDR3 consists of 16 residues. Germline CDR1 and CDR2: SGHAT and FQDESV (reference sequence). V gave up 5 bases and J gave up 5 bases; unmatched junction bases: 11. CDR3: CASSATGQVYTGELFF. For the CDR3, the DNA is TGTGCCAGCAGCGCTACCGGACAGGTGTATACCGGGGAGCTGTTTTTT.

Only a few counts were recorded for this clonotype. The CDR3 DNA reads TGCAGTGCTAGAGGGCACGGCCAGTCGCGCTACACCTTC. Protein: CSARGHGQSRYTF. The chain employs TRBV20-1 and TRBJ1-2; unclear D gene. V lost 1 base and J lost 9, with 15 bases in between. The CDR3 totals 13 residues. The germline V gene has CDR1 DFQATT and CDR2 SNEGSKA (reference sequence).

This chain links TRBV12-3 or TRBV12-4 with TRBJ2-3, with D possibly being TRBD2 (6 bases). The CDR3 covers 16 residues. The V and J ends lost 6 bases and 4 bases respectively, with 20 bases between them. Here the CDR3 DNA reads TGTGCCAGCAGGTCTTGGGGGGATCTTCAGGCAGATACGCAGTATTTT. Protein sequence: CASRSWGDLQADTQYF.

This clonotype has just a few counts. This chain connects TRBV4-1 to TRBJ2-7, with D unclear. Germline V CDR1 and CDR2: MGHRA, YSYEKL. V lost 0 bases to trimming and J lost 1 base, with 13 bases between them. The CDR3 loop spans 16 amino acids. CDR3 DNA sequence: TGCGCCAGCAGCCAAGAGCCCAGGCCCACGTCCTACGAGCAGTACTTC. Encoded protein: CASSQEPRPTSYEQYF.

This clonotype was seen only a few times. V gene TRBV29-1 combines with J gene TRBJ2-2; TRBD2 aligns across 9 bases. Germline V gene data show CDR1 as SQVTM and CDR2 as ANQGSEA. CDR3 length: 16 amino acids. The J segment lost 5 bases and the V segment lost 4 bases, leaving 11 bases of the junction unmatched. As DNA, the CDR3 is TGCAGCGTTGGAGGACTAGCGAGCCGAGGTACCGGGGAGCTGTTTTTT. Its protein is CSVGGLASRGTGELFF.

As for this clonotype: A junction boundary mismatches the germline segment, possibly from a read error. The chain combines TRBV7-2 with TRBJ1-1; D gene uncertain. The CDR3 totals 11 residues. Germline CDR1 is SGHTA and CDR2 is FQGNSA. CDR3 amino acids: CASSPRWGAFF. CDR3 nucleotide sequence: TGCGCCAGCAGCCCCCGGTGGGGTGCTTTCTTT.

The rearrangement links TRBV12-3 or TRBV12-4 to TRBJ2-3; tentative D call: TRBD1 (5 bases). The CDR3 runs 14 residues. V was clipped by 3 bases and J by 5 bases, with 12 bases between them. The CDR3 coding sequence is TGTGCCAGCAGTTTGGGGCGGAAGGGAGATACGCAGTATTTT. Amino acids: CASSLGRKGDTQYF.

This clonotype occurred a few times. The chain combines TRBV20-1 with TRBJ2-3; D not resolved. V was clipped by 2 bases and J by 1 base, with 7 bases between them. This CDR3 is 13 amino acids long. CDR1 is DFQATT, CDR2 SNEGSKA, per germline (reference sequence). CDR3 loop: CSARWDGTDTQYF. The CDR3 DNA sequence: TGCAGTGCTAGATGGGATGGCACAGATACGCAGTATTTT.

The V call is TRBV30, the J call TRBJ2-3; D possibly uses TRBD1 or TRBD2 (6 bases each). This CDR3 contains 12 residues. V lost 8 bases, J lost 0 bases, and 9 bases lay in between. Germline V gene data show CDR1 as GTSNPN and CDR2 as SVGIG (reference sequence). For the CDR3, the DNA is TGTGCCAGAGGGGGGAGCACAGATACGCAGTATTTT. Translation gives CARGGSTDTQYF.